These T cell receptor beta chains were read from a single sample in a study of neurological immune-mediated disorders. TCRdb processed the 5' RACE reads anew with MiXCR; each CDR3 protein has one entry. The table shows about 62,000 distinct CDR3 sequences, with approximately 3.7% occurring only once. The sample consisted of PBMCs. The receptor set was obtained from a woman aged 45-65 years with multiple sclerosis. CDR3s include the opening cysteine and the closing phenylalanine or tryptophan. A D gene is named only where the DNA matches it firmly. Clone sizes are given selectively: once, few, many, or a class where the clone is expanded.

V: TRBV12-3/TRBV12-4
D: TRBD1
length: 14
size: -
J: TRBJ2-1
DNA: TGTGCCAGCAGTTTCGGACAGGGCTACAATGAGCAGTTCTTC
CDR3: CASSFGQGYNEQFF

V: TRBV20-1
D: TRBD1
length: 16
size: many
J: TRBJ1-6
DNA: TGCAGTGCTAGAGATGGGGACAGGGCAAACAATTCACCCCTCCACTTT
CDR3: CSARDGDRANNSPLHF

V: TRBV10-3
D: -
length: 12
size: many
J: TRBJ2-7
DNA: TGTGCCATCAGTGACAGCTTCTACGAGCAGTACTTC
CDR3: CAISDSFYEQYF

V: TRBV29-1
D: -
length: 14
size: many
J: TRBJ2-1
DNA: TGCAGCGTCGGTCGCCATCAAGCGGGTAATGAGCAGTTCTTC
CDR3: CSVGRHQAGNEQFF

V: TRBV7-9
D: -
length: 12
size: many
J: TRBJ1-1
DNA: TGTGCCAGCACCGCCCTTTCCACTGAAGCTTTCTTT
CDR3: CASTALSTEAFF

V: TRBV5-5
D: -
length: 14
size: many
J: TRBJ2-4
DNA: TGTGCCAGCAGCTTGGGTGTGAGTAAAAACATTCAGTACTTC
CDR3: CASSLGVSKNIQYF

V: TRBV20-1
D: -
length: 13
size: few
J: TRBJ1-5
DNA: TGCAGTGCCATGTTCGGGCCCAATCAGCCCCAGCATTTT
CDR3: CSAMFGPNQPQHF

V: TRBV20-1
D: -
length: 13
size: many
J: TRBJ2-5
DNA: TGCAGTGCTAGCCTCGCGCCCCTTGAGACCCAGTACTTC
CDR3: CSASLAPLETQYF

V: TRBV11-2
D: -
length: 12
size: many
J: TRBJ2-3
DNA: TGTGCCAGCACCCTGCCCCCAGATACGCAGTATTTT
CDR3: CASTLPPDTQYF

V: TRBV20-1
D: TRBD2
length: 14
size: few
J: TRBJ2-5
DNA: TGCAGTGTAGAGAACCTAGCGGAGGCAGAGACCCAGTACTTC
CDR3: CSVENLAEAETQYF

V: TRBV11-3
D: TRBD2
length: 16
size: many
J: TRBJ2-1
DNA: TGTGCCAGCAGCTTAGTGGGTGGGAGGGCTGGTGGGGAGCAGTTCTTC
CDR3: CASSLVGGRAGGEQFF

V: TRBV20-1
D: TRBD1
length: 14
size: many
J: TRBJ2-2
DNA: TGCAGTGCTAGAGGGGACAGACCGGGCGGGGAGCTGTTTTTT
CDR3: CSARGDRPGGELFF

V: TRBV2
D: -
length: 11
size: many
J: TRBJ2-1
DNA: TGTGCCAGCAGTGCCATGGATGAGCAGTTCTTC
CDR3: CASSAMDEQFF

V: TRBV29-1
D: TRBD1
length: 12
size: many
J: TRBJ1-1
DNA: TGCAGCACCTTGACAGGGTTCACTGAAGCTTTCTTT
CDR3: CSTLTGFTEAFF

V: TRBV5-1
D: -
length: 15
size: many
J: TRBJ1-1
DNA: TGCGCCAGCAGCCACCACCGGGGGAAAGCCACTGAAGCTTTCTTT
CDR3: CASSHHRGKATEAFF

V: TRBV20-1
D: -
length: 15
size: many
J: TRBJ2-7
DNA: TGCAGTGCTAGAACCCAGACAGGGAGGGTCCACGAGCAGTACTTC
CDR3: CSARTQTGRVHEQYF

V: TRBV5-1
D: TRBD2
length: 15
size: many
J: TRBJ2-7
DNA: TGCGCCAGCAGCGCCTTAGCGGGAGTAACCTACGAGCAGTACTTC
CDR3: CASSALAGVTYEQYF

V: TRBV9
D: -
length: 13
size: many
J: TRBJ1-6
DNA: TGTGCCAGCAGCGCGCAACCTCCCGGGGCCCTCAACTTT
CDR3: CASSAQPPGALNF

V: TRBV5-1
D: -
length: 16
size: many
J: TRBJ1-3
DNA: TGCGCCAGCAGCTTTGGGACTGCGGACTCTGGAAACACCATATATTTT
CDR3: CASSFGTADSGNTIYF

V: TRBV5-6
D: TRBD1
length: 15
size: many
J: TRBJ1-2
DNA: TGTGCCAGCAGCTTGGGGGACAGGGAGAACTATGGCTACACCTTC
CDR3: CASSLGDRENYGYTF

V: TRBV20-1
D: -
length: 13
size: many
J: TRBJ2-6
DNA: TGCAGTGCTAGAGTCCCCGGGGCCAACGTCCTGACTTTC
CDR3: CSARVPGANVLTF

V: TRBV20-1
D: TRBD2
length: 15
size: many
J: TRBJ2-1
DNA: TGCAGTGCTAGAGAACTAGCGGGAGGATACAATGAGCAGTTCTTC
CDR3: CSARELAGGYNEQFF

V: TRBV20-1
D: TRBD2
length: 15
size: many
J: TRBJ2-1
DNA: TGCAGTGCTAGGCCACTAGCGGGAGCTTCGTATGAGCAGTTCTTC
CDR3: CSARPLAGASYEQFF

V: TRBV6-5
D: -
length: 14
size: many
J: TRBJ2-7
DNA: TGTGCCAGCAGTCTCCAGGGGTCGGTCTACGAGCAGTACTTC
CDR3: CASSLQGSVYEQYF

V: TRBV9
D: TRBD1
length: 14
size: many
J: TRBJ1-6
DNA: TGTGCCAGCAGCGGCGGGACAGCCAATTCACCCCTCCACTTT
CDR3: CASSGGTANSPLHF

V: TRBV27
D: -
length: 14
size: many
J: TRBJ1-1
DNA: TGTGCCAGCAGTCGGAACAGGAAAGGCACTGAAGCTTTCTTT
CDR3: CASSRNRKGTEAFF

V: TRBV5-1
D: -
length: 14
size: many
J: TRBJ2-1
DNA: TGCGCCAGCAGCTTGTCTCCAACGGGGACTGAGCAGTTCTTC
CDR3: CASSLSPTGTEQFF

V: TRBV4-2
D: -
length: 17
size: many
J: TRBJ2-2
DNA: TGTGCCAGCAGCCAAGAGGGGCTACGTAGGAACACCGGGGAGCTGTTTTTT
CDR3: CASSQEGLRRNTGELFF

V: TRBV20-1
D: TRBD2
length: 15
size: few
J: TRBJ2-1
DNA: TGCAGTGCCCCAAAGGGGCTAGCGGGAGTGAATGAGCAGTTCTTC
CDR3: CSAPKGLAGVNEQFF

V: TRBV4-2
D: -
length: 15
size: many
J: TRBJ2-7
DNA: TGTGCCAGCAGCCAAGATCGGGACGGATCCTACGAGCAGTACTTC
CDR3: CASSQDRDGSYEQYF

V: TRBV20-1
D: TRBD1
length: 18
size: -
J: TRBJ1-5
DNA: TGCAGTGCTAGTGACCGGGGGTCGGGGACAGGGGGCTTTCAGCCCCAGAATTTT
CDR3: CSASDRGSGTGGFQPQNF

V: TRBV7-2
D: -
length: 13
size: many
J: TRBJ2-7
DNA: TGTGCCAGCAGCTTAGGACCTAACTACGAGCAGTACTTC
CDR3: CASSLGPNYEQYF

V: TRBV7-9
D: -
length: 13
size: many
J: TRBJ1-6
DNA: TGTGCCAGCAGCCTGACAAGTAATTCACCCCTCCACTTT
CDR3: CASSLTSNSPLHF

V: TRBV7-2
D: TRBD2
length: 15
size: many
J: TRBJ2-7
DNA: TGTGCCAGCAGCTTAGTGCCTAGCGGGAGATACGAGCAGTACTTC
CDR3: CASSLVPSGRYEQYF

V: TRBV5-5
D: -
length: 13
size: many
J: TRBJ2-7
DNA: TGTGCCACCGCCGGGACGGGTAGTTGGGAGCAGTACTTC
CDR3: CATAGTGSWEQYF

V: TRBV30
D: -
length: 13
size: many
J: TRBJ2-7
DNA: TGTGCCTGGAGTGACTGGCTGGTCTACGAGCAGTACTTC
CDR3: CAWSDWLVYEQYF

V: TRBV27
D: TRBD1
length: 14
size: many
J: TRBJ2-7
DNA: TGTGCCAGCAGTTTTTCCGGGACAGCCTACGAGCAGTACTTC
CDR3: CASSFSGTAYEQYF

V: TRBV7-2
D: -
length: 14
size: many
J: TRBJ2-5
DNA: TGTGCCAGCAACTCGGCCGGGACCCAAGAGACCCAGTACTTC
CDR3: CASNSAGTQETQYF

V: TRBV6-2/TRBV6-3
D: TRBD2
length: 14
size: many
J: TRBJ2-1
DNA: TGTGCCAGCAGCGGACTAGCGGGAGGCAATGAGCAGTTCTTC
CDR3: CASSGLAGGNEQFF

V: TRBV12-3/TRBV12-4
D: -
length: 14
size: many
J: TRBJ1-5
DNA: TGTGCCAGCGGCAGAGGGGGGGCAGAACAGCCCCAGCATTTT
CDR3: CASGRGGAEQPQHF

V: TRBV7-2
D: -
length: 15
size: many
J: TRBJ1-6
DNA: TGTGCCAGCAGTCGGACGATTGGGGGCCACTCACCCCTCCACTTT
CDR3: CASSRTIGGHSPLHF

V: TRBV4-3
D: -
length: 17
size: many
J: TRBJ1-1
DNA: TGCGCCAGCAGCCTTGCCAGGGGCCCGGGGGGAAACACTGAAGCTTTCTTT
CDR3: CASSLARGPGGNTEAFF

V: TRBV5-5
D: TRBD1
length: 14
size: many
J: TRBJ1-2
DNA: TGTGCCAGCAGCTTCGCGGGACAGACCTATGGCTACACCTTC
CDR3: CASSFAGQTYGYTF

V: TRBV20-1
D: -
length: 12
size: many
J: TRBJ1-2
DNA: TGCAGTGCTCTACAGGGCCCCTATGGCTACACCTTC
CDR3: CSALQGPYGYTF

V: TRBV12-3/TRBV12-4
D: -
length: 16
size: many
J: TRBJ2-3
DNA: TGTGCCAGCAGCCCTTCGTCACGGCGGGTCACAGATACGCAGTATTTT
CDR3: CASSPSSRRVTDTQYF

V: TRBV5-1
D: TRBD1
length: 15
size: few
J: TRBJ2-2
DNA: TGCGCCAGCAGCTTGAGACAGGGTCGGACCGGGGAGCTGTTTTTT
CDR3: CASSLRQGRTGELFF